The 10 T cell receptor beta chains presented below share a single source sample, sequenced in a study of blood T cell repertoires in COVID-19. Measured with immunoSEQ multiplex PCR; TCRdb has only the in-frame clones, and not every one. The sample lists 200,000 to 250,000 clones, roughly 89% seen once, with approximately 2% in the top ten. The sequencing input was peripheral blood. Source of these receptors: a man aged 25-45 years who had recovered from COVID-19.

The chain links TRBV13 to TRBJ2-3, with 8 bases that match TRBD2. V dropped 3 bases and J dropped 3; count of bases not matched to a gene: 11. Per the germline V gene, CDR1 is PRHDT and CDR2 is FYEKMQ (reference sequence). This CDR3 contains 17 residues. CDR3 sequence reads: CASSFHPRGGRTDTQYF. The DNA for the CDR3 is TGTGCCAGCAGCTTCCACCCACGGGGGGGCCGGACAGATACGCAGTATTTT.

The gene calls are TRBV5-1 and TRBJ1-1; 10 bases match TRBD1. CDR3 length equals 15 residues. Germline lookup yields CDR1 SGHRS and CDR2 YFSETQ. The junction had 7 bases not matched to a gene; V was cut back by 4 bases and J by 4 bases. In DNA form, the CDR3 reads TGCGCCAGCAGCCCCTGGGACAGGGGACCCACTGAAGCTTTCTTT. The encoded protein is CASSPWDRGPTEAFF.

Only one count was recorded for this clone. The genes are TRBV7-2 and TRBJ2-2; 7 positions match TRBD1. The germline CDR1 and CDR2 sequences are SGHTA and FQGNSA. The J segment lost 1 base and the V segment lost 5 bases, leaving 7 bases of the junction unmatched. The CDR3 has 16 residues. Written as DNA, the CDR3 is TGTGCCAGCAGCCTAACAGGGGTACAGAACACCGGGGAGCTGTTTTTT. Protein product: CASSLTGVQNTGELFF.

This rearrangement joins TRBV6-2 or TRBV6-3 to TRBJ2-3; D may be TRBD2 (6 bases). CDR3 size: 15 residues. Germline loops: CDR1 MNHEY, CDR2 SVGEGT. V dropped 1 base and J dropped 2 bases, with 10 bases sitting between them. In DNA, the CDR3 is TGTGCCAGCAGTTACTGGGGGGTCGACACAGATACGCAGTATTTT. Translating it yields CASSYWGVDTDTQYF.

The rearrangement links TRBV5-1 to TRBJ2-7, with D tentatively TRBD1 (6 bases). Trimming cost V 9 bases and J 3 bases, with 19 bases left between them. The CDR3 is 14 residues long. Per germline, CDR1 SGHRS and CDR2 YFSETQ. CDR3 DNA sequence: TGCGCCACCCGTACAGGGCTTTCCTTCTACGAGCAGTACTTC. This encodes CATRTGLSFYEQYF.

V usage is TRBV2 and J usage is TRBJ2-3; maybe TRBD2 (7 bases). The CDR3 loop spans 18 amino acids. CDR1 and CDR2 from the germline V gene are SNHLY and FYNNEI. V was cut by 5 bases and J by 0 bases, with 21 bases left in between. CDR3 nucleotide sequence: TGTGCCAGCAGTAAACCCCCCCGGGCGGGGGCCAGCACAGATACGCAGTATTTT. It is translated as CASSKPPRAGASTDTQYF.

This chain joins TRBV5-1 and TRBJ2-2; TRBD1 matches 9 bases. V was clipped by 1 base and J by 0 bases; unmatched bases: 4. The CDR3 is 17 amino acids. From germline, CDR1 is SGHRS and CDR2 YFSETQ. This CDR3 is CASSLLGDRANTGELFF. DNA for the CDR3: TGCGCCAGCAGCTTGTTAGGGGACAGGGCGAACACCGGGGAGCTGTTTTTT. The full variable domain, in which reference TRBV5-1 and TRBJ2-2 provide the parts outside the CDR3, is KAGVTQTPRYLIKTRGQQVTLSCSPISGHRSVSWYQQTPGQGLQFLFEYFSETQRNKGNFPGRFSGRQFSNSRSEMNVSTLELGDSALYLCASSLLGDRANTGELFFGEGSRLTVL.

In the case of this clone: The germline gene is not matched at one end of the junction; a read error may be the cause. The rearrangement uses TRBV7-9 and TRBJ2-7; 7 nucleotides agree with TRBD2. The V gene's germline CDR1 is SEHNR and CDR2 FQNEAQ (reference sequence). This CDR3 comprises 9 residues. The CDR3 loop reads CAIDGGVAF. CDR3 DNA: TGTGCTATCGATGGGGGGGTAGCCTTC.

CDR3: CASSLRGWHTGELFF. CDR3 bases: TGTGCCAGCAGCTTACGAGGGTGGCACACCGGGGAGCTGTTTTTT. V usage is TRBV5-8 and J usage is TRBJ2-2, with a tentative D call TRBD2 (5 bases). The CDR3 consists of 15 residues. Germline V gene sequence: CDR1 SGHTS, CDR2 YDEGEE. Between the trimmed V and J ends, which lost 2 bases and 3 bases, there was a span of 11 bases.

V and J are TRBV27 and TRBJ2-6; D is unclear. Germline V gene sequence: CDR1 MNHEY, CDR2 SMNVEV (reference sequence). The V end was cut by 3 bases, the J end by 4 bases, with 4 bases between. The CDR3 totals 13 residues. DNA for the CDR3: TGTGCCAGCAGTTTCACAGGGGCCAACGTCCTGACTTTC. It is translated as CASSFTGANVLTF.